A single sample is the source of the 17 T cell receptor beta chains below, sequenced in a study of T cell changes during pregnancy in multiple sclerosis. Libraries were prepared by immunoSEQ multiplex PCR; TCRdb keeps only in-frame clonotypes and omits some of them. The sample lists 65,000 to 90,000 clones; roughly 89% were seen once. The source material was peripheral blood, sampled in the second trimester of pregnancy. The receptors were gathered from a female donor with multiple sclerosis, enrolled in a pregnancy study.

This clone turned up a few times. The chain recombines TRBV18 with TRBJ2-6, with TRBD2 as a possible D gene (5 bases). This CDR3 comprises 15 residues. From germline, CDR1 is KGHSH and CDR2 LQKENI. V dropped 3 bases and J dropped 4 bases, with 10 bases sitting between them. Here the CDR3 DNA reads TGTGCCAGCTCACCCGCGGGTTCAGGGGCCAACGTCCTGACTTTC. Protein product: CASSPAGSGANVLTF.

The genes are TRBV9 and TRBJ1-2; D might be TRBD1 (6 bases). Germline lookup yields CDR1 SGDLS and CDR2 YYNGEE. The CDR3 loop spans 16 amino acids. V lost 0 bases and J lost 4, with 16 bases in between. CDR3 DNA sequence: TGTGCCAGCAGCGTAGCGGGGGGGGCGGCTACCTATGGCTACACCTTC. It translates to CASSVAGGAATYGYTF.

This chain joins TRBV6-1 and TRBJ2-7, with 8 bases that match TRBD2. The CDR3 is 13 residues long. Germline CDR1 is MNHNS and CDR2 is SASEGT. With 6 bases clipped from V and 5 bases from J, the junction kept 6 bases outside the gene matches. In nucleotides, the CDR3 is TGTGCCAGCAGAACAGCGGGAGCGAACGAGCAGTACTTC. Translated: CASRTAGANEQYF.

The chain combines TRBV5-1 with TRBJ1-1, with no clear D. This CDR3 region has 13 residues. Between the trimmed V and J ends, which lost 7 bases and 2 bases, there was a span of 12 bases. Germline-derived CDR1 and CDR2 are SGHRS and YFSETQ. The CDR3 spells CASYQQQNTEAFF. The CDR3 DNA follows: TGCGCCAGCTACCAACAACAAAACACTGAAGCTTTCTTT.

Only one count was recorded for this clone. CDR3 sequence (DNA): TGTGCCAGCTGGTTGGGGGAGGGCTCCTACGAGCAGTACTTC. Its protein is CASWLGEGSYEQYF. J is TRBJ2-7 and V is TRBV2; 7 bases agree with TRBD2. CDR3 size: 14 residues. The germline CDR1 and CDR2 sequences are SNHLY and FYNNEI. After removal of 8 bases from V and 0 bases from J, the junction contained 7 bases not matched to a gene.

This chain connects TRBV5-4 to TRBJ2-1, with 9 bases lining up with TRBD1. The CDR3 length is 15 residues. Germline CDR1 reads SGHNT; CDR2 reads YYREEE (reference sequence). V was clipped by 4 bases and J by 9 bases; unmatched bases: 11. The CDR3 reads CASSLGQGGLGEQFF. The CDR3 DNA reads TGTGCCAGCAGCCTGGGACAGGGAGGTCTCGGTGAGCAGTTCTTC.

The chain combines TRBV6-5 with TRBJ2-2; 9 bases match TRBD2. The germline CDR1 and CDR2 sequences are MNHEY and SVGAGI. This CDR3 is built from 16 residues. Trimming removed 0 bases from V and 3 bases from J; junction bases left unmatched: 2. The CDR3: CASSYSGGRDTGELFF. The CDR3 DNA sequence: TGTGCCAGCAGTTACTCTGGCGGGAGGGACACCGGGGAGCTGTTTTTT.

The rearrangement joins TRBV5-1 to TRBJ2-2, with a tentative D call TRBD2 (5 bases). Germline V lookup: CDR1 SGHRS, CDR2 YFSETQ. The CDR3 spans 17 residues. V dropped 4 bases and J dropped 5 bases, with 21 bases sitting between them. The CDR3 region has the DNA TGCGCCAGCAGCCCCAGAGCGGACTCACCGTTAACCGGGGAGCTGTTTTTT. This gives the protein CASSPRADSPLTGELFF.

V usage is TRBV30 and J usage is TRBJ2-5; D remains unclear. V was shortened by 3 bases and J by 7 bases, with 12 bases between the two germline ends. The CDR3 covers 12 residues. Germline loops: CDR1 GTSNPN, CDR2 SVGIG (reference sequence). The CDR3 loop reads CAWSPPVGTQYF. In DNA form, the CDR3 reads TGTGCCTGGAGCCCCCCGGTTGGGACCCAGTACTTC.

The V and J genes are TRBV7-9 and TRBJ1-1; D perhaps matches TRBD1 (5 bases). CDR3 length: 16 amino acids. Germline CDR1 SEHNR, CDR2 FQNEAQ (reference sequence). The V end lost 2 bases, the J end lost 2 bases, and 15 bases lay between the germline ends. CDR3 amino acids: CASSLFQGGLNTEAFF. The DNA of the CDR3 is TGTGCCAGCAGCTTATTTCAGGGTGGATTAAACACTGAAGCTTTCTTT.

This chain links TRBV28 with TRBJ1-5; 7 positions match TRBD1. The CDR3 has 15 amino acids. V shed 6 bases, J shed 6 bases, and the junction held 11 bases outside the gene matches. CDR1 is MDHEN, CDR2 SYDVKM, per germline. The CDR3 spells CASRPYQGGSQPQHF. The CDR3 DNA reads as TGTGCCAGCAGACCTTACCAGGGGGGAAGTCAGCCCCAGCATTTT.

The V and J genes are TRBV2 and TRBJ2-1, with D tentatively TRBD1 (6 bases). Germline loops: CDR1 SNHLY, CDR2 FYNNEI. The CDR3 totals 16 residues. The V end lost 4 bases, the J end lost 4 bases, and 17 bases lay between the germline ends. The CDR3 nucleotides read TGTGCCAGCAGTGGTCCTGGCAGGGGCATGTACAATGAGCAGTTCTTC. This sequence encodes CASSGPGRGMYNEQFF. The whole variable domain, filled in from reference TRBV2 and TRBJ2-1, reads EPEVTQTPSHQVTQMGQEVILRCVPISNHLYFYWYRQILGQKVEFLVSFYNNEISEKSEIFDDQFSVERPDGSNFTLKIRSTKLEDSAMYFCASSGPGRGMYNEQFFGPGTRLTVL.

The V gene is TRBV11-3, the J gene TRBJ2-7; D is perhaps TRBD2 (6 bases). CDR1 and CDR2 from the germline V gene are SGHNT and YENEEA. This CDR3 has 14 residues. V was pared by 7 bases and J by 6 bases, with 19 bases between. The DNA of the CDR3 is TGTGCCAGCACCCACAGGTGGGGGGTCCGCGAGCAGTACTTC. Encoded protein: CASTHRWGVREQYF.

V is TRBV18 and J is TRBJ1-2, with D maybe TRBD1 (6 bases). The V and J ends lost 0 bases and 2 bases respectively, with 10 bases between them. CDR1 KGHSH and CDR2 LQKENI come from the germline V gene. CDR3 length: 15 residues. The CDR3 here is CASSPPRQANYGYTF. The CDR3 DNA is TGTGCCAGCTCACCACCGCGACAGGCGAACTATGGCTACACCTTC.

The chain uses TRBV5-4 and TRBJ2-7, with 9 bases lining up with TRBD1. Germline CDR1 and CDR2: SGHNT and YYREEE (reference sequence). This CDR3 spans 18 amino acids. The V gene end was trimmed by 4 bases and the J gene end by 5 bases; junction bases not matched to a gene: 19. This chain's CDR3 is CASSRGTFGQGLVDEQYF. CDR3 nucleotide sequence: TGTGCCAGCAGCCGTGGAACTTTCGGACAGGGGTTGGTAGACGAGCAGTACTTC.

V is TRBV4-3 and J is TRBJ2-7; maybe TRBD2 (6 bases). Between the trimmed V and J ends, which lost 0 bases and 6 bases, there was a span of 12 bases. Per germline, CDR1 LGHNA and CDR2 YSLEER. The CDR3 length is 14 residues. The CDR3 loop reads CASSQEPGVGEQYF. Here the CDR3 DNA reads TGCGCCAGCAGCCAAGAACCGGGAGTAGGCGAGCAGTACTTC.

The chain carries TRBV7-2 and TRBJ2-5; no clear D gene. Germline V gene data show CDR1 as SGHTA and CDR2 as FQGNSA. This CDR3 is built from 14 residues. With 1 base removed from V and 3 bases from J, the gap between germline ends came to 9 bases. The CDR3, as DNA: TGTGCCAGCAGCTTAGGAGGTAGAAAAGAGACCCAGTACTTC. Amino acid sequence: CASSLGGRKETQYF.